This TCR beta chain was recorded in a study of T-cell memory formation after mild COVID-19. Trimming pared 0 bases from V and 0 bases from J, leaving 5 bases between. CDR1 is PRHDT and CDR2 is FYEKMQ in the germline V gene (reference sequence). The CDR3 runs 14 residues. TCRdb reprocessed the 5' RACE reads with MiXCR, giving one entry per CDR3 protein. This sample has 250,000 to 300,000 distinct CDR3 sequences, with 15% to 20% found just once. In this sample, this clonotype turned up a few times. The V and J genes are TRBV13 and TRBJ2-5, with D perhaps being TRBD1 or TRBD2 (5 bases each). The TCR was taken from a man between 18 and 35 years old who had mild COVID-19 (a few samples of this study predate the infection). Cell type and time point are not known. Sequenced material: PBMCs or a T cell subset sorted from them (not recorded which). This CDR3 is CASSLGGDQETQYF. The CDR3, as DNA: TGTGCCAGCAGCTTAGGGGGGGACCAAGAGACCCAGTACTTC.